The rows below give T cell receptor beta chains drawn from one sample of a study of T cell repertoires in ileal Crohn's disease. The assay was immunoSEQ multiplex PCR, and TCRdb's table has in-frame clones only and misses some. This table holds roughly 4,000 clones, about 85% found once. Material: ileal tissue. The receptors stem from an adult with Crohn's disease. Both conserved end residues are part of each CDR3. The D gene is left open where the match is weak. Size values are once, few and many counts, or a class for expanded clones, and some rows have none.

few	TRBV9	15	TRBJ2-5	TRBD2	CASSITSGGAETQYF	TGTGCCAGCAGCATTACTAGCGGGGGGGCCGAGACCCAGTACTTC
once	TRBV11-2	14	TRBJ2-1	-	CASSLGGDYNEQFF	TGTGCCAGCAGCTTGGGCGGGGACTACAATGAGCAGTTCTTC
few	TRBV28	15	TRBJ1-5	-	CASSLGQLSNQPQHF	TGTGCCAGCAGTTTAGGACAGCTTAGCAATCAGCCCCAGCATTTT
-	TRBV2	14	TRBJ1-5	-	CASSEALSNQPQHF	TGTGCCAGCAGTGAAGCGCTATCCAATCAGCCCCAGCATTTT
-	TRBV10-1	14	TRBJ2-7	-	CASSESGDAYEQYF	TGCGCCAGCAGTGAGTCTGGAGATGCCTACGAGCAGTACTTC
-	TRBV7-9	16	TRBJ2-2	-	CASSLLAIPNTGELFF	TGTGCCAGCAGCTTATTAGCGATTCCGAACACCGGGGAGCTGTTTTTT
-	TRBV4-3	15	TRBJ1-2	TRBD1	CASSQEGTGNRGYTF	TGCGCCAGCAGCCAAGAAGGGACAGGAAATCGGGGCTACACCTTC
-	TRBV28	16	TRBJ1-6	TRBD1	CASSFGQARINSPLHF	TGTGCCAGCAGTTTCGGACAGGCACGGATCAATTCACCCCTCCACTTT
-	TRBV2	19	TRBJ1-1	TRBD1	CASSDDLERGGGLATEAFF	TGTGCCAGCAGTGATGATCTTGAGAGAGGGGGCGGGTTGGCCACTGAAGCTTTCTTT
-	TRBV7-9	14	TRBJ2-2	-	CASSPYANTGELFF	TGTGCCAGCAGCCCCTACGCGAACACCGGGGAGCTGTTTTTT
-	TRBV19	14	TRBJ2-7	TRBD1	CATSRQGEDYEQYF	TGTGCCACCTCCCGACAGGGGGAAGATTACGAGCAGTACTTC
-	TRBV7-2	15	TRBJ2-7	TRBD1	CASSLSGQGFVEQYF	TGTGCCAGCAGCCTCTCTGGACAGGGTTTTGTCGAGCAGTACTTC
-	TRBV11-3	14	TRBJ1-1	-	CASTLGGDTGEAFF	TGTGCCAGCACCCTAGGGGGGGATACGGGTGAAGCTTTCTTT
-	TRBV29-1	13	TRBJ2-1	-	CSAKTGSYNEQFF	TGCAGCGCTAAGACAGGATCCTACAATGAGCAGTTCTTC
-	TRBV11-1	15	TRBJ2-5	-	CASSSAGTVQETQYF	TGTGCCAGCAGCTCAGCCGGGACTGTCCAAGAGACCCAGTACTTC
-	TRBV2	17	TRBJ1-6	-	CASSEAPGLQTHSPLHF	TGTGCCAGCAGTGAAGCACCCGGATTACAGACCCATTCACCCCTCCACTTT
once	TRBV7-9	13	TRBJ2-7	-	CASSLQVSYEQYF	TGTGCCAGCAGCTTACAGGTCTCCTACGAGCAGTACTTC
-	TRBV9	15	TRBJ1-2	-	CASSVVQAFNYGYTF	TGTGCCAGCAGCGTAGTACAGGCATTTAACTATGGCTACACCTTC
-	TRBV5-4	15	TRBJ2-2	TRBD2	CASSLSGGAIGELFF	TGTGCCAGCAGCTTGTCCGGGGGGGCAATCGGGGAGCTGTTTTTT
-	TRBV4-1	15	TRBJ2-7	TRBD2	CASSQFSRGNYEQYF	TGCGCCAGCAGCCAATTTTCGCGGGGGAACTACGAGCAGTACTTC
-	TRBV2	13	TRBJ2-5	-	CASGSGRTETQYF	TGTGCCAGCGGGAGTGGGCGGACGGAGACCCAGTACTTC
-	TRBV5-1	13	TRBJ2-2	TRBD2	CASTRGGQRELFF	TGCGCCAGCACCCGGGGGGGTCAGAGGGAGCTGTTTTTT
-	TRBV11-3	13	TRBJ2-7	-	CASLKSGSDEQYF	TGTGCCAGCCTCAAAAGCGGGTCAGACGAGCAGTACTTC
few	TRBV6-6	10	TRBJ2-7	-	CATYRSEQYF	TGTGCCACCTACCGAAGCGAGCAGTACTTC
-	TRBV6-1	12	TRBJ2-7	-	CALGGGAYEQYF	TGTGCCCTCGGCGGAGGCGCCTACGAGCAGTACTTC
-	TRBV7-2	18	TRBJ1-1	TRBD1	CASSPDRGRRGMNTEAFF	TGTGCCAGCAGCCCGGACAGGGGGAGACGTGGCATGAACACTGAAGCTTTCTTT
-	TRBV10-3	16	TRBJ1-4	TRBD1	CAISEGQGPLNEKLFF	TGTGCCATCAGTGAGGGACAGGGCCCCCTTAATGAAAAACTGTTTTTT
few	TRBV6-1	13	TRBJ2-3	-	CASQTGGWGTQYF	TGTGCCAGCCAAACTGGCGGGTGGGGAACGCAGTATTTT
-	TRBV7-2	14	TRBJ2-7	-	CASSPRGGVAEQYF	TGTGCCAGCAGCCCCAGAGGAGGGGTTGCCGAGCAGTACTTC
-	TRBV10-1	13	TRBJ1-5	-	CARTQRGNQPQHF	TGCGCCAGGACCCAGAGGGGCAATCAGCCCCAGCATTTT
-	TRBV7-9	16	TRBJ1-2	-	CASSLGGDRDVYGYTF	TGTGCCAGCAGCTTAGGGGGAGATCGGGATGTATATGGCTACACCTTC
-	TRBV12-5	13	TRBJ2-2	-	CASGLSGTGELFF	TGTGCTAGTGGTTTGTCGGGCACCGGGGAGCTGTTTTTT
-	TRBV14	18	TRBJ1-1	TRBD1	CASSQATGGAFRRTEAFF	TGTGCCAGCAGCCAAGCCACAGGGGGCGCGTTTCGAAGGACTGAAGCTTTCTTT
-	TRBV27	14	TRBJ2-7	TRBD1	CASRPLRQGYEQYF	TGTGCCAGCCGACCATTAAGACAGGGCTACGAGCAGTACTTC
-	TRBV25-1	14	TRBJ2-7	TRBD1	CASRPGQGAYEQYF	TGTGCCAGTAGACCGGGACAGGGGGCCTACGAGCAGTACTTC
-	TRBV27	15	TRBJ2-1	TRBD1	CASSFGTGSYNEQFF	TGTGCCAGCAGTTTCGGGACAGGTTCCTACAATGAGCAGTTCTTC
-	TRBV7-9	15	TRBJ1-2	TRBD1	CASSSGTDFNYGYTF	TGTGCCAGCAGCTCCGGGACAGATTTTAACTATGGCTACACCTTC
once	TRBV6-1	19	TRBJ2-5	TRBD2	CASSDYGPLLAGEAETQYF	TGTGCCAGCAGTGATTACGGCCCGTTACTAGCGGGGGAGGCGGAGACCCAGTACTTC
-	TRBV6-1	14	TRBJ2-7	-	CASTLLQGRLEQYF	TGTGCCAGCACCCTTCTTCAGGGTCGGCTCGAGCAGTACTTC
few	TRBV2	16	TRBJ1-6	TRBD1	CASGETGESYNSPLHF	TGTGCCAGCGGAGAGACAGGGGAATCCTATAATTCACCCCTCCACTTT
once	TRBV5-6	13	TRBJ1-2	TRBD1	CASSADRGYGYTF	TGTGCCAGCAGCGCCGACAGGGGCTATGGCTACACCTTC
-	TRBV7-9	15	TRBJ2-5	-	CASSLDLAGQETQYF	TGTGCCAGCAGCTTAGATTTGGCAGGGCAAGAGACCCAGTACTTC
-	TRBV28	15	TRBJ2-7	-	CASGELTEISYEQYF	TGTGCCAGCGGCGAACTGACGGAGATCTCCTACGAGCAGTACTTC
-	TRBV7-2	15	TRBJ2-3	TRBD2	CASSLVVGGTDTQYF	TGTGCCAGCAGCTTAGTGGTCGGGGGGACAGATACGCAGTATTTT
-	TRBV28	14	TRBJ1-2	TRBD1	CASSRQGSFYGYTF	TGTGCCAGCAGCCGACAGGGCTCGTTCTATGGCTACACCTTC
-	TRBV4-3	17	TRBJ2-1	TRBD2	CASSQDGWRGAVNEQFF	TGCGCCAGCAGCCAAGATGGATGGCGGGGGGCGGTCAATGAGCAGTTCTTC
-	TRBV7-2	12	TRBJ1-1	-	CASSSRGGQAFF	TGTGCCAGCAGCTCCCGCGGGGGGCAAGCTTTCTTT
few	TRBV28	16	TRBJ2-2	TRBD2	CASSLELAGVPGELFF	TGTGCCAGCAGTTTAGAACTAGCGGGGGTTCCCGGGGAGCTGTTTTTT
-	TRBV7-9	14	TRBJ1-3	-	CASSRDIPRSTIYF	TGTGCCAGCAGCAGGGACATCCCAAGAAGCACCATATATTTT
-	TRBV19	15	TRBJ2-3	-	CASSMDRSSTDTQYF	TGTGCCAGTAGTATGGACAGATCTAGCACAGATACGCAGTATTTT
once	TRBV25-1	18	TRBJ1-1	-	CASSEKDTAGSDSSEAFF	TGTGCCAGCAGTGAAAAGGACACGGCAGGTTCAGACTCAAGTGAAGCTTTCTTT
-	TRBV5-1	15	TRBJ2-7	TRBD1	CASSRGQGVSAEQYF	TGCGCCAGCAGCAGGGGACAGGGGGTTAGTGCCGAGCAGTACTTC
-	TRBV19	16	TRBJ2-7	-	CASSALSGDSSYEQYF	TGTGCCAGTAGTGCCCTTAGCGGGGACAGCTCCTACGAGCAGTACTTC
-	TRBV12-5	16	TRBJ1-2	TRBD1	CASGLVGTGGKNGYTF	TGTGCTAGTGGTTTGGTGGGGACAGGGGGCAAAAATGGCTACACCTTC
few	TRBV10-3	17	TRBJ1-1	TRBD1	CAIRLGQGRSMNTEAFF	TGTGCCATCAGGCTCGGACAGGGGAGGAGTATGAACACTGAAGCTTTCTTT
-	TRBV11-3	14	TRBJ2-1	-	CASSLDVSDNEQFF	TGTGCCAGCAGCTTAGATGTAAGCGACAATGAGCAGTTCTTC